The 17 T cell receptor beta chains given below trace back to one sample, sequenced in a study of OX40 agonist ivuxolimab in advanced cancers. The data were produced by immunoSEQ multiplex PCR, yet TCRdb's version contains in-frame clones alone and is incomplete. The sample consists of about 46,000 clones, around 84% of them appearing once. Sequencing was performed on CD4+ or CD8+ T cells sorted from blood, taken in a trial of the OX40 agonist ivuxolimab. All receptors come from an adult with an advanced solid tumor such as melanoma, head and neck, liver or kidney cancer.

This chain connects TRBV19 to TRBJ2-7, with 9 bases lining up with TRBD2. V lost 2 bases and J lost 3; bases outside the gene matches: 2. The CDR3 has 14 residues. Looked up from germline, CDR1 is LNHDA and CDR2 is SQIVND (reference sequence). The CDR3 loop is CASSIKAGGYEQYF. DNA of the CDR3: TGTGCCAGTAGTATAAAAGCGGGGGGCTACGAGCAGTACTTC.

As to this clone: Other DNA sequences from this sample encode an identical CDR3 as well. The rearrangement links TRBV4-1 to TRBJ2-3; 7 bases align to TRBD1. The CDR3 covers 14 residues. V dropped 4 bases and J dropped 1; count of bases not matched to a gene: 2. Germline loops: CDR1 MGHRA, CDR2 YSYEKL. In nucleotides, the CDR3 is TGCGCCAGCAGCCCCGGACAGGGCACAGATACGCAGTATTTT. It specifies CASSPGQGTDTQYF.

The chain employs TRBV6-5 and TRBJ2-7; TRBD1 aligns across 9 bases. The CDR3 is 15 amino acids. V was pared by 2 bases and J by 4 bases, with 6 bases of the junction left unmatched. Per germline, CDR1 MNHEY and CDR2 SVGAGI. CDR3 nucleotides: TGTGCCAGCAGTTACCAGGGGACAGGGACTTACGAGCAGTACTTC. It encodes CASSYQGTGTYEQYF.

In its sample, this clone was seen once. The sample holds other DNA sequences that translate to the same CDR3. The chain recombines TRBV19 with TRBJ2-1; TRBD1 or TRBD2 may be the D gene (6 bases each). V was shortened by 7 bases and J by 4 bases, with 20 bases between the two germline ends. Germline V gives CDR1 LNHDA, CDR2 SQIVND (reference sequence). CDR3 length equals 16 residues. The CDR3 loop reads CASTMGGLAHYNEQFF. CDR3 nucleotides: TGTGCCAGTACCATGGGGGGCCTGGCGCATTACAATGAGCAGTTCTTC.

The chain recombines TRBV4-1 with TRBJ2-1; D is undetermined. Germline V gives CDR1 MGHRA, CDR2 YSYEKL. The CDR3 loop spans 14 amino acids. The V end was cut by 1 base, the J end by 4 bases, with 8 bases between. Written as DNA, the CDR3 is TGCGCCAGCAGCCAAGCTGGTCCTTACAATGAGCAGTTCTTC. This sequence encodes CASSQAGPYNEQFF.

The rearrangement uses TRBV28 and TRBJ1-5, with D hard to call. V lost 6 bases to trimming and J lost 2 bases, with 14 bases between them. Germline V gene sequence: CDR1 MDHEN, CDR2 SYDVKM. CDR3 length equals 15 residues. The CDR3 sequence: CASSLESWGNQPQHF. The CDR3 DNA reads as TGTGCCAGCAGCCTGGAGTCCTGGGGCAATCAGCCCCAGCATTTT.

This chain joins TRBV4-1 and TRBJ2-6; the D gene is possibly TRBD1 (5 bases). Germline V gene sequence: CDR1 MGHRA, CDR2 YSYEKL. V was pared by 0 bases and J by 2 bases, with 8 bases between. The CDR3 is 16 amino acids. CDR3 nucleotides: TGCGCCAGCAGCCAAGATAGGGGTCCTGGGGCCAACGTCCTGACTTTC. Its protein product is CASSQDRGPGANVLTF.

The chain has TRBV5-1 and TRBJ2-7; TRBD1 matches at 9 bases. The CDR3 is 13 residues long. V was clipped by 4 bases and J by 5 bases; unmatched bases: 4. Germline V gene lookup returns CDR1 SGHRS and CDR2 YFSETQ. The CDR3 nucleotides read TGCGCCAGCAGCCAGGACAGGGGCGACGAGCAGTACTTC. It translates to CASSQDRGDEQYF.

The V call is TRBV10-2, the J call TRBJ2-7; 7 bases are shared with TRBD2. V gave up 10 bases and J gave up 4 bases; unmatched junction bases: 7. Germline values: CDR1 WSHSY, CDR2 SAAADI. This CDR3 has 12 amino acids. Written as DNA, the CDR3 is TGCGCCACCAGCGGGACGAGTTACGAGCAGTACTTC. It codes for CATSGTSYEQYF.

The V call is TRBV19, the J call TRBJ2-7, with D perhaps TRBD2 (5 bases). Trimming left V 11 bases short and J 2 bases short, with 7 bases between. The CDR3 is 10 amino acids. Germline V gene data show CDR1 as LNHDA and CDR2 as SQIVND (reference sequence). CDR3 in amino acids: CASGTYEQYF. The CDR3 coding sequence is TGTGCCTCCGGGACCTACGAGCAGTACTTC.

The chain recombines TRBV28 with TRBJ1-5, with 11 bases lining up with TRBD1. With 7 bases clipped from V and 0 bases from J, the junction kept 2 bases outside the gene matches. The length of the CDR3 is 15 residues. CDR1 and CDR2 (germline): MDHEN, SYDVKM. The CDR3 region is CASNGQGASNQPQHF. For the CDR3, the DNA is TGTGCCAGCAACGGACAGGGGGCTAGCAATCAGCCCCAGCATTTT.

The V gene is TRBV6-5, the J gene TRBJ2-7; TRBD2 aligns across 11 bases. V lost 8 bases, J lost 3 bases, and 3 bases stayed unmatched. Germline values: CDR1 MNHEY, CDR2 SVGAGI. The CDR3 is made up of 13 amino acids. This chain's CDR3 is CASSGLADYEQYF. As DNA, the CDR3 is TGTGCCAGCTCGGGACTAGCGGACTACGAGCAGTACTTC.

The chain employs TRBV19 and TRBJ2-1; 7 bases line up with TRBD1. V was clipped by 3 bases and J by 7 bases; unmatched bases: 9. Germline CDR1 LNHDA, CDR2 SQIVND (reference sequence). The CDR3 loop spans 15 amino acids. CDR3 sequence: CASSILGTAGNEQFF. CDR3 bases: TGTGCCAGTAGTATTCTGGGGACAGCCGGGAATGAGCAGTTCTTC.

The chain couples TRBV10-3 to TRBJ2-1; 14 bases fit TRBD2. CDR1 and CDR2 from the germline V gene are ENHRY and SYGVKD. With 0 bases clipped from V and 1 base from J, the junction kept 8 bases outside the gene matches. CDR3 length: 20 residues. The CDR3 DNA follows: TGTGCCATCAGTGAGTCAGAGGGACTAGCGGGAGAAGGGTCCTACAATGAGCAGTTCTTC. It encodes CAISESEGLAGEGSYNEQFF.

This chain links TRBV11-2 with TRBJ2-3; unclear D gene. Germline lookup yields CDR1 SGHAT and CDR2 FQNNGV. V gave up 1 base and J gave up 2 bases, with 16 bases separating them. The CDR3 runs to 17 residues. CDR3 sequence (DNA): TGTGCCAGCAGCTTAGTGCCGGGCACGTTACTCACAGATACGCAGTATTTT. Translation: CASSLVPGTLLTDTQYF.

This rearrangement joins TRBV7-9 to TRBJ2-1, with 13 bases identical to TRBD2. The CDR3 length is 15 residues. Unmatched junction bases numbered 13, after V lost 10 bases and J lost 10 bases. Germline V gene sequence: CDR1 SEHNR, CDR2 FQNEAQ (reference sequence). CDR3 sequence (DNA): TGTGCCACAGCTTATCCGACTAGCGGGGGGCACGAGCAGTTCTTC. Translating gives CATAYPTSGGHEQFF.

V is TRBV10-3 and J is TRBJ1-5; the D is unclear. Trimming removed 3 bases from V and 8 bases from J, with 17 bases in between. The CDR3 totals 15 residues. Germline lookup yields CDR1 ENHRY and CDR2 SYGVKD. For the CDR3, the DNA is TGTGCCATCAGTGACTCGCGGGGAAGAAACGAGCCCCAGCATTTT. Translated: CAISDSRGRNEPQHF.